This T cell receptor beta chain was captured in a study of T cell responses to AZD1222 COVID-19 vaccine. Trimming took 2 bases from V and 4 from J, leaving 17 bases between them. Germline CDR1 is MNHEY and CDR2 is SVGEGT. The CDR3 is 16 residues long. Assay: immunoSEQ multiplex PCR; the TCRdb copy retains only in-frame clones and omits some. The repertoire consists of around 140,000 clones, with approximately 92% occurring once and the leading ten covering more than 3%. V usage is TRBV6-2 or TRBV6-3 and J usage is TRBJ2-5, with D tentatively TRBD1 or TRBD2 (5 bases each). Here the sequenced sample was peripheral blood, taken 28 days after the second AZD1222 dose. This TCR was sampled from an adult who received the AZD1222 COVID-19 vaccine. The DNA for the CDR3 is TGTGCCAGCAGTTACCGCCTGGGACCGGATGGAGAGACCCAGTACTTC. Its translation is CASSYRLGPDGETQYF.